This TCR beta chain was sequenced for a study of blood T cell repertoires in COVID-19. Across the whole study: PBMCs, B-cell-depleted T cells, or T cells were the source of the cDNA or gDNA that made up the material.

This CDR3 contains 20 residues. V shed 5 bases and J 4 bases; nucleotides not matched to a gene: 22. CDR1 is MDHEN and CDR2 is SYDVKM in the germline V gene. In terms of age and location, participants ranged from roughly 18 to 100 years and lived in approximately 26 US areas. The authors' processing: By means of reference gene primer amplification, nucleated cell counts were estimated. Produced via immunoSEQ multiplex PCR; TCRdb's table is partial and in-frame only. That table gives V, J and clone size, and the DNA gave D and trimming. Altogether 350,000 or so clones are present, just over 85% being singletons, with the ten largest covering around 4%.

Specimen: PBMCs or T cells enriched from blood (not recorded which). The source is a woman aged 40 to 49 with acute COVID-19. The chain couples TRBV28 to TRBJ2-7; TRBD2 matches at 11 bases. The CDR3 DNA reads TGTGCCAGCAGTATGACGATGACAGACCTGATAGCGGGAGGGCCTTACGAGCAGTACTTC. Protein product: CASSMTMTDLIAGGPYEQYF. The whole variable domain, filled in from reference TRBV28 and TRBJ2-7, reads DVKVTQSSRYLVKRTGEKVFLECVQDMDHENMFWYRQDPGLGLRLIYFSYDVKMKEKGDIPEGYSVSREKKERFSLILESASTNQTSMYLCASSMTMTDLIAGGPYEQYFGPGTRLTVT.